This T cell receptor beta chain was sequenced for a study of T cell changes during pregnancy in multiple sclerosis. Sequenced by immunoSEQ multiplex PCR; TCRdb stores in-frame clones only, minus some. Found here are about 35,000 clones, 93% of them singletons; the top ten hold roughly 0.41%. The CDR3 loop spans 15 amino acids. Looked up from germline, CDR1 is SEHNR and CDR2 is FQNEAQ (reference sequence). V lost 5 bases to trimming and J lost 2 bases, with 15 bases between them. V gene TRBV7-9 combines with J gene TRBJ2-5; perhaps TRBD1 as D (6 bases). This receptor was taken from a female donor with multiple sclerosis, enrolled in a pregnancy study. The sample here was CD4+ T cells from peripheral blood mononuclear cells, taken in the first trimester of pregnancy. CDR3 sequence reads: CASSTYRALQETQYF. CDR3 coding DNA: TGTGCCAGCAGCACCTACAGGGCCTTACAAGAGACCCAGTACTTC.